The entry that follows covers one TCR beta chain sequence. Germline CDR1 LNHDA, CDR2 SQIVND (reference sequence). The CDR3 loop spans 13 amino acids. V shed 6 bases, J shed 7 bases, and the junction held 5 bases outside the gene matches. The data are from a study of T cell responses to AZD1222 COVID-19 vaccine. Assay used: immunoSEQ multiplex PCR; TCRdb lists only in-frame clones, some missing. The sample carries some 71,000 clones, about four fifths recorded once. The sequencing used peripheral blood, collected on day 0 of AZD1222 vaccination. The sequence was obtained from an adult in good health. The rearrangement links TRBV19 to TRBJ1-5, with TRBD1 identical over 8 bases. CDR3 sequence reads: CASRQGAWQPQHF. DNA of the CDR3: TGTGCCAGTAGGCAGGGGGCTTGGCAGCCCCAGCATTTT.